The 17 T cell receptor beta chains below all came from one sample that was sequenced in a study of blood T cell repertoires in COVID-19 (dated by TCRdb to the early 2020s). Library preparation employed the immunoSEQ multiplex PCR assay. TCRdb took this table from immuneACCESS and kept in-frame rearrangements with V and J called. Such tables lack part of the clones; where checked against another copy, unresolved V genes explain under half of the gap, and the rest is unexplained. This sample is represented by 55,000 to 85,000 clones; 75% to 90% of them were singletons. Roughly 12% of the sample is taken by the ten largest. Input material: peripheral blood. The source is a human donor in a cohort sampled during active COVID-19.

The chain carries TRBV7-6 and TRBJ2-3, with D perhaps TRBD1 (6 bases). CDR3 length equals 16 residues. Between the trimmed V and J ends, which lost 0 bases and 6 bases, there was a span of 16 bases. CDR1 is SGHVS and CDR2 is FNYEAQ in the germline V gene. This chain's CDR3 is CASSLAQTGMRDTQYF. As DNA, the CDR3 is TGTGCCAGCAGCTTAGCCCAGACAGGAATGCGGGATACGCAGTATTTT.

The CDR3 coding sequence is TGTGCCAGCAGCTTAGTTACTAGCGGCCTCTACGAGCAGTACTTC. Its translation is CASSLVTSGLYEQYF. The chain carries TRBV7-2 and TRBJ2-7; 8 bases map to TRBD2. Germline V gene sequence: CDR1 SGHTA, CDR2 FQGNSA. The CDR3 is 15 residues long. V gave up 1 base and J gave up 3 bases; unmatched junction bases: 5.

This sequence joins TRBV15 and TRBJ2-1, with 9 bases that match TRBD2. Germline loops: CDR1 LNHNV, CDR2 YYDKDF (reference sequence). J lost 7 bases, V lost 3 bases, and 7 bases had no gene match. The CDR3 contains 15 residues. DNA for the CDR3: TGTGCCACCAGCAGGGTAGCGGGGGCTAGAAATGAGCAGTTCTTC. Protein product: CATSRVAGARNEQFF. Using reference TRBV15 and TRBJ2-1 for the parts outside the CDR3, the full variable domain is DAMVIQNPRYQVTQFGKPVTLSCSQTLNHNVMYWYQQKSSQAPKLLFHYYDKDFNNEADTPDNFQSRRPNTSFCFLDIRSPGLGDTAMYLCATSRVAGARNEQFFGPGTRLTVL.

The chain combines TRBV18 with TRBJ1-4; 8 nucleotides align to TRBD1. The germline V gene encodes CDR1 KGHSH and CDR2 LQKENI. This CDR3 is built from 16 residues. The junction had 13 bases not matched to a gene; V was cut back by 5 bases and J by 8 bases. CDR3 coding DNA: TGTGCCAGCTCATCAATACCGGAACAGGGGGACGAAAAACTGTTTTTT. Its translation: CASSSIPEQGDEKLFF.

The CDR3 region has the DNA TGTGCCAGCAGCAGTAGGGAGTACCAAGAGACCCAGTACTTC. Translation: CASSSREYQETQYF. The V gene is TRBV9, the J gene TRBJ2-5; tentatively, D is TRBD2 (5 bases). Per the germline V gene, CDR1 is SGDLS and CDR2 is YYNGEE. Deletions cut 4 bases from V and 0 bases from J, with 10 bases between. The CDR3 is made up of 14 amino acids.

The genes are TRBV7-3 and TRBJ2-5; 8 bases line up with TRBD1. The V gene's germline CDR1 is SGHTA and CDR2 FQGTGA. The CDR3 contains 15 residues. With V trimmed by 5 bases and J by 5 bases, 10 bases remained unmatched. The DNA for the CDR3 is TGTGCCAGCAGCCGACAGGGGCCCCAGGGGGAGACCCAGTACTTC. Amino acids: CASSRQGPQGETQYF.

The chain combines TRBV7-9 with TRBJ1-1, with a tentative D call TRBD1 (5 bases). CDR1 and CDR2 (germline): SEHNR, FQNEAQ (reference sequence). This CDR3 is built from 13 residues. V lost 6 bases to trimming and J lost 11 bases, with 19 bases between them. CDR3 DNA: TGTGCCAGCAGGCCGGGGGAGCGGGGTAGGGCTTTCTTT. Translating it yields CASRPGERGRAFF.

The V and J genes are TRBV11-3 and TRBJ2-7; 7 bases are shared with TRBD2. The CDR3 loop spans 15 amino acids. CDR1 and CDR2 (germline): SGHNT, YENEEA. V dropped 2 bases and J dropped 7; count of bases not matched to a gene: 11. The CDR3 DNA sequence: TGTGCCAGCAGCTTAAGAGCGGGGAGTATAAGTGAGCAGTACTTC. Translated, it gives CASSLRAGSISEQYF. Supplemented by reference TRBV11-3 and TRBJ2-7, the full variable domain reads EAGVVQSPRYKIIEKKQPVAFWCNPISGHNTLYWYLQNLGQGPELLIRYENEEAVDDSQLPKDRFSAERLKGVDSTLKIQPAELGDSAVYLCASSLRAGSISEQYFGPGTRLTVT.

The chain couples TRBV5-1 to TRBJ2-5, with 7 nucleotides matching TRBD1. The trim removed 3 bases at V and 1 base at J, leaving 3 bases unmatched. CDR1 and CDR2 from the germline V gene are SGHRS and YFSETQ. The CDR3 covers 14 residues. The CDR3 bases are TGCGCCAGCAGCTGGGACAGCCTCCAAGAGACCCAGTACTTC. Amino acid sequence: CASSWDSLQETQYF. Full variable domain (rest looked up from reference TRBV5-1 and TRBJ2-5): KAGVTQTPRYLIKTRGQQVTLSCSPISGHRSVSWYQQTPGQGLQFLFEYFSETQRNKGNFPGRFSGRQFSNSRSEMNVSTLELGDSALYLCASSWDSLQETQYFGPGTRLLVL.

The rearrangement joins TRBV12-3 or TRBV12-4 to TRBJ1-3; D call uncertain. Deletions cut 4 bases from V and 3 bases from J, with 4 bases between. The CDR3 totals 12 residues. The CDR3 is CASSSGGNTIYF. The CDR3 nucleotides read TGTGCCAGCAGTTCCGGTGGAAACACCATATATTTT.

This clone was recorded once. The J gene is TRBJ1-2, the V gene TRBV19; 7 positions match TRBD1. Per the germline V gene, CDR1 is LNHDA and CDR2 is SQIVND (reference sequence). Unmatched junction bases numbered 4, after V lost 0 bases and J lost 3 bases. There are 15 residues in the CDR3. The CDR3 nucleotides are TGTGCCAGTAGTATAGACGGGACAGTCGACTATGGCTACACCTTC. This sequence encodes CASSIDGTVDYGYTF.

The chain recombines TRBV18 with TRBJ1-3; no clear D gene. This CDR3 contains 16 residues. V gave up 1 base and J gave up 0 bases, with 10 bases separating them. The germline gives CDR1 KGHSH, CDR2 LQKENI. CDR3 in DNA: TGTGCCAGCTCACCACTGCCAGAAACCTCTGGAAACACCATATATTTT. This sequence encodes CASSPLPETSGNTIYF.

V gene TRBV10-3 combines with J gene TRBJ1-2, with D perhaps matching TRBD1 (6 bases). Germline lookup yields CDR1 ENHRY and CDR2 SYGVKD. V lost 10 bases to trimming and J lost 8 bases, with 20 bases between them. CDR3 size: 13 residues. The CDR3 here is CATGLGTPDGYTF. CDR3 sequence (DNA): TGTGCCACCGGGTTGGGGACACCTGACGGCTACACCTTC.

V and J are TRBV28 and TRBJ1-5, with 8 bases that match TRBD1. The germline CDR1 and CDR2 sequences are MDHEN and SYDVKM. This CDR3 has 14 residues. Trimming took 6 bases from V and 4 from J; bases not matched to a gene: 5. The CDR3 here is CASSRTGGNQPQHF. In DNA form, the CDR3 reads TGTGCCAGCAGCCGAACAGGGGGGAATCAGCCCCAGCATTTT.

This clone was recorded only once. The chain is built from TRBV5-6 and TRBJ2-2; D is possibly TRBD1 (6 bases). The CDR3 sequence is 16 residues long. V lost 0 bases to trimming and J lost 3 bases, with 12 bases between them. Germline V gives CDR1 SGHDT, CDR2 YYEEEE. The CDR3 is CASSLGTDSYTGELFF. DNA for the CDR3: TGTGCCAGCAGCTTGGGTACGGACAGCTACACCGGGGAGCTGTTTTTT.

The rearrangement links TRBV11-3 to TRBJ2-1, with D possibly matching TRBD1 (5 bases). Germline V lookup: CDR1 SGHNT, CDR2 YENEEA. V lost 4 bases to trimming and J lost 9 bases, with 13 bases between them. The CDR3 loop spans 13 amino acids. The CDR3 region has the DNA TGTGCCAGCAGCTCCGTCCAGGGTCCTGAGCAGTTCTTC. This gives the protein CASSSVQGPEQFF.

The gene calls are TRBV29-1 and TRBJ1-2, with D maybe TRBD1 (6 bases). The germline gives CDR1 SQVTM, CDR2 ANQGSEA. The CDR3 spans 14 residues. V dropped 4 bases and J dropped 3 bases, with 15 bases sitting between them. CDR3 sequence: CSVGGPGWDYGYTF. The CDR3, as DNA: TGCAGCGTTGGGGGGCCAGGGTGGGACTATGGCTACACCTTC.